This T cell receptor (beta chain) was found in a study of Graves' ophthalmopathy and Graves' hyperthyroidism. In the study overall: Peripheral blood was gathered at first diagnosis, ahead of any treatment whatsoever.

This clonotype was seen ten or more times. The CDR3 is made up of 16 amino acids. Per germline, CDR1 SGHRS and CDR2 YFSETQ. V was cut by 6 bases and J by 1 base, with 19 bases left in between. Transcripts of RNA were the source for amplifying TCR beta CDR3 regions. First-round RT-PCR used HTBI primers; second-round multiplex PCR followed. TCRdb reprocessed the multiplex PCR reads via MiXCR and lists one record per CDR3 protein. The table has about 24,000 distinct CDR3 sequences, around 50% seen once. This clonotype was sampled from an adult woman with stable Graves' hyperthyroidism. Sequencing was carried out using peripheral blood. The rearrangement joins TRBV5-1 to TRBJ1-1, with D perhaps TRBD1 (6 bases). CDR3 sequence reads: CASTGQRGKSNTEAFF. The CDR3 DNA is TGCGCCAGCACCGGACAGAGGGGGAAGTCGAACACTGAAGCTTTCTTT.